The TCR beta chain under discussion was sequenced for a study of T-cell reconstitution after alpha-beta-depleted transplantation in children. The CDR3 sequence is 12 residues long. Germline V gene lookup returns CDR1 LNHDA and CDR2 SQIVND (reference sequence). V lost 7 bases and J lost 4; bases outside the gene matches: 3. As it was prepared, the TCRbeta library received unique molecular identifiers. TCRdb re-analysed the PCR reads in MiXCR, keeping a single row per CDR3 protein. Counted here are over 550,000 distinct CDR3 sequences, about 10% occurring once; the ten biggest clones make up around 4%.

The specimen was PBMCs from the stem cell graft donor, collected from the stem cell graft. This TCR was sampled from a human donor who donated a stem cell graft to a child with acute myeloid leukemia. The chain joins TRBV19 to TRBJ1-2; 7 nucleotides align to TRBD1. CDR3 loop: CASTWDSYGYTF. The CDR3 nucleotides are TGTGCCAGTACCTGGGACAGCTATGGCTACACCTTC.